What follows are 23 T cell receptor beta chains derived from one specimen sequenced in a study of shared clonotypes between healthy human individuals. Sequencing was performed with immunoSEQ multiplex PCR; in TCRdb, only in-frame clones are kept and a portion is missing. In the table there are about 2.4 million clones, roughly nine tenths of which are singletons. Sequencing was carried out using naive CD4+ T cells sorted from blood. Subset meaning: CD45RA+ positively selected. These receptors originate from a man aged 18 to 29 in good health.

The table lists this clone with a few counts. This chain uses TRBV28 with TRBJ1-1; weak D call: TRBD1 (5 bases). Trimming removed 7 bases from V and 6 bases from J, with 15 bases in between. Germline V lookup: CDR1 MDHEN, CDR2 SYDVKM. There are 13 residues in the CDR3. CDR3 nucleotide sequence: TGTGCCAGCACCTCCCCTGTGGGGGCTGAAGCTTTCTTT. Its protein product is CASTSPVGAEAFF.

The chain employs TRBV7-3 and TRBJ2-1, with D unclear. The CDR3 covers 13 residues. Trimming stripped 1 base from V and 7 bases from J, with 8 bases between. Germline CDR1 is SGHTA and CDR2 is FQGTGA. For the CDR3, the DNA is TGTGCCAGCAGCTTAATTTCTGGGAATGAGCAGTTCTTC. Translating it yields CASSLISGNEQFF. Together with reference TRBV7-3 and TRBJ2-1, the CDR3 gives the full variable domain: GAGVSQTPSNKVTEKGKYVELRCDPISGHTALYWYRQSLGQGPEFLIYFQGTGAADDSGLPNDRFFAVRPEGSVSTLKIQRTERGDSAVYLCASSLISGNEQFFGPGTRLTVL.

V gene TRBV4-2 combines with J gene TRBJ1-4; weak D call: TRBD1 (5 bases). There are 15 residues in the CDR3. CDR1 and CDR2 (germline): LGHNA, YNFKEQ. Trimming left V 1 base short and J 11 bases short, with 17 bases between. CDR3 bases: TGTGCCAGCAGCCAAGTAAGGGGTTTGATAACGAAACTGTTTTTT. As protein: CASSQVRGLITKLFF.

This chain joins TRBV7-9 and TRBJ2-1; the D call may be TRBD1 or TRBD2 (6 bases each). This CDR3 is 16 amino acids long. Trimming cost V 1 base and J 9 bases, with 19 bases left between them. Germline loops: CDR1 SEHNR, CDR2 FQNEAQ (reference sequence). The CDR3, as DNA: TGTGCCAGCAGCTTAGGGTCTCCCAGAAAGGGGGGTGAGCAGTTCTTC. As protein: CASSLGSPRKGGEQFF.

The V gene is TRBV27, the J gene TRBJ2-6; weak D call: TRBD2 (5 bases). Germline CDR1 is MNHEY and CDR2 is SMNVEV (reference sequence). The CDR3 runs to 14 residues. With 9 bases removed from V and 4 bases from J, the gap between germline ends came to 13 bases. CDR3: CASRGQLGANVLTF. CDR3 in DNA: TGTGCCAGTCGGGGTCAGCTCGGGGCCAACGTCCTGACTTTC.

This chain joins TRBV5-8 and TRBJ2-7, with unresolved D. CDR1 SGHTS and CDR2 YDEGEE come from the germline V gene. The CDR3 is 17 amino acids. The ends were cut back, 2 bases at V and 2 bases at J, with 20 bases in the middle. In nucleotides, the CDR3 is TGTGCCAGCAGCTTCGATAGATCTGGCAGGTCCCCCTACGAGCAGTACTTC. Its protein product is CASSFDRSGRSPYEQYF.

V and J are TRBV9 and TRBJ2-1; 13 nucleotides match TRBD2. Germline CDR1 SGDLS, CDR2 YYNGEE. This CDR3 spans 17 amino acids. Trimming cost V 3 bases and J 6 bases; bases outside gene matches: 9. CDR3 sequence: CASSAGTSGKRVNEQFF. CDR3 in DNA: TGTGCCAGCAGCGCGGGGACTAGCGGGAAACGGGTCAATGAGCAGTTCTTC.

The sample holds one count of this clone. The chain links TRBV4-1 to TRBJ2-7; D might be TRBD2 (5 bases). Per the germline V gene, CDR1 is MGHRA and CDR2 is YSYEKL. V was cut by 4 bases and J by 3 bases, with 16 bases left in between. The CDR3 runs to 15 residues. The DNA for the CDR3 is TGCGCCAGCAGCCTTCTCCGACTACCAAGCTACGAGCAGTACTTC. Translated, it gives CASSLLRLPSYEQYF.

V is TRBV5-4 and J is TRBJ2-7; TRBD1 aligns across 8 bases. Germline CDR1 and CDR2: SGHNT and YYREEE (reference sequence). V trimming: 5 bases; J trimming: 3 bases; junction bases outside the gene matches: 10. The CDR3 spans 15 residues. DNA for the CDR3: TGTGCCAGCAGTTTTGGCAGGGGGCAGGTCTACGAGCAGTACTTC. It yields the protein CASSFGRGQVYEQYF. Combining the CDR3 with reference TRBV5-4 and TRBJ2-7 gives the whole variable domain ETGVTQSPTHLIKTRGQQVTLRCSSQSGHNTVSWYQQALGQGPQFIFQYYREEENGRGNFPPRFSGLQFPNYSSELNVNALELDDSALYLCASSFGRGQVYEQYFGPGTRLTVT.

The chain uses TRBV7-2 and TRBJ1-1, with a tentative D call TRBD1 (6 bases). Germline V gene lookup returns CDR1 SGHTA and CDR2 FQGNSA. V was trimmed by 4 bases and J by 0 bases, leaving 15 bases between them. There are 16 residues in the CDR3. DNA of the CDR3: TGTGCCAGCAGCTCTAATCCGGACAGAATGAACACTGAAGCTTTCTTT. Residues: CASSSNPDRMNTEAFF.

This sequence joins TRBV9 and TRBJ1-6, with TRBD1 matching over 8 bases. V lost 4 bases and J lost 4; bases outside the gene matches: 10. The CDR3 runs to 17 residues. CDR1 is SGDLS, CDR2 YYNGEE, per germline. DNA of the CDR3: TGTGCCAGCAGCCCCTTGGCGGGGACAGGTTATAATTCACCCCTCCACTTT. Translated: CASSPLAGTGYNSPLHF.

Worth noting for this clone: Other nucleotide sequences from this sample produce the same CDR3. The rearrangement links TRBV10-3 to TRBJ2-5; no definite D call. CDR3 length equals 12 residues. V was clipped by 2 bases and J by 2 bases, with 3 bases between them. The germline CDR1 and CDR2 sequences are ENHRY and SYGVKD. CDR3 region: CAISEAQETQYF. Here the CDR3 DNA reads TGTGCCATCAGTGAGGCTCAAGAGACCCAGTACTTC.

This clone appeared a few times. The chain is built from TRBV30 and TRBJ1-1; D is unresolved. Germline CDR1 and CDR2: GTSNPN and SVGIG (reference sequence). The ends were cut back, 5 bases at V and 1 base at J, with 8 bases in the middle. This CDR3 region has 12 residues. CDR3 residues: CAWRPQNTEAFF. CDR3 nucleotide sequence: TGTGCCTGGCGGCCACAGAACACTGAAGCTTTCTTT.

The chain employs TRBV4-1 and TRBJ1-2, with 7 bases identical to TRBD1. Germline CDR1 MGHRA, CDR2 YSYEKL. V shed 2 bases, J shed 1 base, and the junction held 13 bases outside the gene matches. This CDR3 contains 18 residues. The chain's CDR3 is CASSQIYRGRTGNYGYTF. CDR3 sequence (DNA): TGCGCCAGCAGCCAAATCTACAGGGGAAGGACCGGTAACTATGGCTACACCTTC.

This chain links TRBV7-2 with TRBJ2-1, with 10 bases lining up with TRBD1. CDR3 length: 15 amino acids. The V gene's germline CDR1 is SGHTA and CDR2 FQGNSA. After removal of 5 bases from V and 6 bases from J, the junction contained 7 bases not matched to a gene. Here the CDR3 reads CASSADRGLINEQFF. The CDR3 region has the DNA TGTGCCAGCAGCGCCGACAGGGGGCTTATCAATGAGCAGTTCTTC.

This chain uses TRBV5-4 with TRBJ1-5; tentative D call: TRBD1 (5 bases). V lost 0 bases and J 8 bases, leaving 24 bases between the germline ends. This CDR3 has 18 amino acids. Germline CDR1 SGHNT, CDR2 YYREEE (reference sequence). CDR3 bases: TGTGCCAGCAGCTTGGCTGGGGTGGAAAATCCCTCCAGGGAGCCCCAGCATTTT. Protein sequence: CASSLAGVENPSREPQHF.

This clone was counted once. The chain uses TRBV29-1 and TRBJ1-4; D may be TRBD1 (6 bases). The CDR3 runs to 13 residues. Trimming took 7 bases from V and 7 from J, leaving 16 bases between them. Germline values: CDR1 SQVTM, CDR2 ANQGSEA. Here the CDR3 DNA reads TGCAGCGGAGGGGGGGGCGAGAGTGAAAAACTGTTTTTT. It yields the protein CSGGGGESEKLFF. The full variable domain, its missing parts supplied by reference TRBV29-1 and TRBJ1-4, is SAVISQKPSRDICQRGTSLTIQCQVDSQVTMMFWYRQQPGQSLTLIATANQGSEATYESGFVIDKFPISRPNLTFSTLTVSNMSPEDSSIYLCSGGGGESEKLFFGSGTQLSVL.

V gene TRBV19 combines with J gene TRBJ2-7, with D perhaps assigned TRBD1 or TRBD2 (5 bases each). The CDR3 contains 14 residues. The V end was cut by 5 bases, the J end by 0 bases, with 11 bases between. Germline lookup yields CDR1 LNHDA and CDR2 SQIVND (reference sequence). The CDR3 is CASSGGRASYEQYF. The CDR3 bases are TGTGCCAGTAGTGGGGGAAGAGCCTCCTACGAGCAGTACTTC.

The V and J genes are TRBV11-2 and TRBJ1-2, with TRBD1 matching over 9 bases. The CDR3 has 15 residues. Germline lookup yields CDR1 SGHAT and CDR2 FQNNGV. Germline trimming cut 7 bases from V and 4 bases from J; bases unmatched to any gene: 10. CDR3 amino acids: CASTPGTGKSYGYTF. The CDR3 DNA follows: TGTGCCAGCACCCCGGGGACAGGGAAAAGCTATGGCTACACCTTC.

A word on this clone: The identical CDR3 is also encoded by other nucleotide sequences in the sample. As DNA, the CDR3 is TGTGCCTGGAGTCCCGGACCCGGAAACACCATATATTTT. Translation: CAWSPGPGNTIYF. The V call is TRBV30, the J call TRBJ1-3, with unresolved D. The CDR3 is made up of 13 amino acids. Deletions cut 2 bases from V and 4 bases from J, with 9 bases between. Germline values: CDR1 GTSNPN, CDR2 SVGIG (reference sequence).

With respect to this clone: This CDR3 is also generated by other DNA sequences in the sample. The chain carries TRBV11-2 and TRBJ2-5; no clear D. Trimming removed 4 bases from V and 0 bases from J, with 6 bases in between. The CDR3 has 13 residues. Looked up from germline, CDR1 is SGHAT and CDR2 is FQNNGV. CDR3: CASSSGHQETQYF. Written as DNA, the CDR3 is TGTGCCAGCAGCTCCGGTCACCAAGAGACCCAGTACTTC.

V is TRBV5-1 and J is TRBJ2-1, with 9 bases identical to TRBD1. Germline trimming cut 4 bases from V and 2 bases from J; bases unmatched to any gene: 7. Germline loops: CDR1 SGHRS, CDR2 YFSETQ. This CDR3 spans 16 amino acids. DNA of the CDR3: TGCGCCAGCAGCCAGGCCGGACAGGGGACCTACAATGAGCAGTTCTTC. The encoded protein is CASSQAGQGTYNEQFF.

This sequence joins TRBV6-4 and TRBJ2-7; TRBD1 aligns across 10 bases. This CDR3 is built from 16 residues. The germline gives CDR1 MRHNA, CDR2 SNTAGT. V lost 0 bases, J lost 5 bases, and 7 bases stayed unmatched. CDR3 in amino acids: CASSDSRTGGNDEQYF. The CDR3 DNA follows: TGTGCCAGCAGTGACTCTAGGACAGGGGGGAACGACGAGCAGTACTTC.